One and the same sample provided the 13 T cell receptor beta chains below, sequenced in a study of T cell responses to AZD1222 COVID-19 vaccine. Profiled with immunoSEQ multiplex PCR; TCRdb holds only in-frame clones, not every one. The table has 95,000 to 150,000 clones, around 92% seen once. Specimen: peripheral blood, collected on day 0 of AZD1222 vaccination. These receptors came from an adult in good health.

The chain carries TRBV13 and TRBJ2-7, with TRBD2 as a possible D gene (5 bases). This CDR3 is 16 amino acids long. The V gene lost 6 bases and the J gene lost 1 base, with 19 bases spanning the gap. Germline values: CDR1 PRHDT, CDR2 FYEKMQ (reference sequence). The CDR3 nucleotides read TGTGCCAGCAGTTCGCTCGGGATAGCGAGTTCCTACGAGCAGTACTTC. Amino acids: CASSSLGIASSYEQYF.

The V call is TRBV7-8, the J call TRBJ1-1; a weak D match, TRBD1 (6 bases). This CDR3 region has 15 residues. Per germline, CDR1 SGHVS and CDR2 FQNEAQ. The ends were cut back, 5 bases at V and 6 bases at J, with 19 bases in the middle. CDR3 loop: CASSPNRVSGAEAFF. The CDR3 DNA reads TGTGCCAGCAGCCCAAACAGGGTCTCCGGGGCTGAAGCTTTCTTT.

The CDR3 loop reads CASSQGGGGNGYTF. CDR3 DNA: TGTGCCAGCAGCCAAGGGGGCGGGGGGAATGGCTACACCTTC. The chain joins TRBV3-1 (or the pseudogene TRBV3-2) to TRBJ1-2; a possible D gene is TRBD1 (5 bases). This CDR3 contains 14 residues. From germline, CDR1 is LGHDT and CDR2 YNNKEL (reference sequence). Trimming took off 1 base at V and 6 bases at J, with 12 bases between the two ends.

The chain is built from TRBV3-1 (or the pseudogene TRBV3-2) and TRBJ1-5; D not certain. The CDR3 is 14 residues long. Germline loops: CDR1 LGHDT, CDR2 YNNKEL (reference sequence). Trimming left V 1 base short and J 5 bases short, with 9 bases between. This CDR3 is CASSQGVWDQPQHF. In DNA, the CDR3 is TGTGCCAGCAGCCAAGGAGTTTGGGATCAGCCCCAGCATTTT.

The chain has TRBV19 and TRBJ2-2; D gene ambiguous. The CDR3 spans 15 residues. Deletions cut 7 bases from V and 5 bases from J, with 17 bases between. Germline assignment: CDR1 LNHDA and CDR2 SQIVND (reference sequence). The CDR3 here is CASKRDPRLTGELFF. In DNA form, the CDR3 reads TGTGCCAGTAAGAGAGACCCCCGCCTTACCGGGGAGCTGTTTTTT.

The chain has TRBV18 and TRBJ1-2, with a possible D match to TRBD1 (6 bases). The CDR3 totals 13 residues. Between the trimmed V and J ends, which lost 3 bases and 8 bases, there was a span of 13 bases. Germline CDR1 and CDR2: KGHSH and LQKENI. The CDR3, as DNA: TGTGCCAGCTCACCTGGGGGGGCGCACGGCTACACCTTC. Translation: CASSPGGAHGYTF. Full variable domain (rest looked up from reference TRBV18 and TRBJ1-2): NAGVMQNPRHLVRRRGQEARLRCSPMKGHSHVYWYRQLPEEGLKFMVYLQKENIIDESGMPKERFSAEFPKEGPSILRIQQVVRGDSAAYFCASSPGGAHGYTFGSGTRLTVV.

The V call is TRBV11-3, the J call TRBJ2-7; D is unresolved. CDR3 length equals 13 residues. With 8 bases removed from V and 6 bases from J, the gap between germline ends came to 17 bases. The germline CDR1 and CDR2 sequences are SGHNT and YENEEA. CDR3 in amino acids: CASSTVTGSEQYF. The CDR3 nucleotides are TGTGCCAGCTCTACGGTCACTGGGTCCGAGCAGTACTTC.

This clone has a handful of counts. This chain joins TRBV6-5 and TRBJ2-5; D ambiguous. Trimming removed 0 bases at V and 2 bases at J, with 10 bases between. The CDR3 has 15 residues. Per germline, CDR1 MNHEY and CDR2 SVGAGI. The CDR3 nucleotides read TGTGCCAGCAGTTACTCGTTTAGGGTACAAGAGACCCAGTACTTC. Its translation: CASSYSFRVQETQYF.

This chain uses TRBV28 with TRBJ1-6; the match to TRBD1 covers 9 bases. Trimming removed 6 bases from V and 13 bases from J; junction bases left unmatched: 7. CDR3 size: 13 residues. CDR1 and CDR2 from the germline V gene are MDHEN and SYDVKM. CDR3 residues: CASRGQGDFPLHF. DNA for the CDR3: TGTGCCAGCAGGGGACAGGGAGACTTCCCCCTCCACTTT.

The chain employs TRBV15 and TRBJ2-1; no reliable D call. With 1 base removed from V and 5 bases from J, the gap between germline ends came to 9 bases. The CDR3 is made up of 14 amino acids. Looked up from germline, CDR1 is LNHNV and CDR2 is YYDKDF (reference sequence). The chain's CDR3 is CATSRAGPNNEQFF. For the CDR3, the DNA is TGTGCCACCAGCAGAGCCGGTCCGAACAATGAGCAGTTCTTC.

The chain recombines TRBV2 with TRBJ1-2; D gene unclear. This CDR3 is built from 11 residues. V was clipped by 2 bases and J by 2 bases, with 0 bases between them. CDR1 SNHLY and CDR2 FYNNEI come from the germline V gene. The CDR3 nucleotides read TGTGCCAGCAGTGAAAACTATGGCTACACCTTC. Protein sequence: CASSENYGYTF.

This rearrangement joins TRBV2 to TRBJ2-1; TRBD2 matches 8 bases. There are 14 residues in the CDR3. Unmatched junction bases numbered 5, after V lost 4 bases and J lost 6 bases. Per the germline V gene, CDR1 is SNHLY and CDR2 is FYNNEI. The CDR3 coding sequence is TGTGCCAGCAGTGTTGCGGGAGGTCTCAATGAGCAGTTCTTC. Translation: CASSVAGGLNEQFF.

CDR3 loop: CASSFNRGPNEKLFF. The CDR3 nucleotides read TGTGCCAGCAGCTTTAACAGGGGGCCTAATGAAAAACTGTTTTTT. This rearrangement joins TRBV7-8 to TRBJ1-4, with TRBD1 identical over 9 bases. The CDR3 spans 15 residues. Germline V lookup: CDR1 SGHVS, CDR2 FQNEAQ. After removal of 3 bases from V and 3 bases from J, the junction contained 2 bases not matched to a gene. Together with reference TRBV7-8 and TRBJ1-4, the CDR3 gives the full variable domain: GAGVSQSPRYKVAKRGQDVALRCDPISGHVSLFWYQQALGQGPEFLTYFQNEAQLDKSGLPSDRFFAERPEGSVSTLKIQRTQQEDSAVYLCASSFNRGPNEKLFFGSGTQLSVL.